This paragraph covers one T cell receptor (beta chain) sequence. Its antigen is unidentified. These data come from a study of OX40 agonist ivuxolimab in advanced cancers. Study in general: Partial responses were achieved by three patients, one with hepatocellular carcinoma and two with cutaneous melanoma. Study-level points and caveats: No antigen was identified for the clonally expanded peripheral T cells. CD4+ and CD8+ blood T cells expanded clonally by week 6 at 0.1 to 3.0 mg/kg.

Autoimmune disease history or systemic immunosuppression disqualified patients. Only in-frame clones appear in the TCRdb table, and some are missing; sequencing was by immunoSEQ multiplex PCR. Of tens of thousands of clones listed, 75% to 90% are singletons. The V gene lost 0 bases and the J gene lost 7 bases, with 7 bases spanning the gap. The CDR3 has 12 amino acids. Germline V gives CDR1 SGHRS, CDR2 YFSETQ. The sequence was collected from an adult with an advanced solid tumor such as melanoma, head and neck, liver or kidney cancer. Sequenced material: CD4+ or CD8+ T cells sorted from blood, taken in a trial of the OX40 agonist ivuxolimab. This rearrangement joins TRBV5-1 to TRBJ1-1; perhaps TRBD1 as D (5 bases). This chain's CDR3 is CASSLETGEAFF. The CDR3 bases are TGCGCCAGCAGCTTGGAAACAGGTGAAGCTTTCTTT.